The source of this T cell receptor (beta chain) is a study of cytomegalovirus exposure and HLA in healthy donors. Findings and caveats of the study: An analysis was carried out at a later point. It showed that HLA-associated TCR beta chains were more clonally expanded than equally common non-associated chains.

A word on this clone: What it binds is not known.

The CDR3 length is 13 residues. Germline V gives CDR1 SGDLS, CDR2 YYNGEE. Primers included in the PCR were 60 Vbeta and 13 Jbeta primers. This table comes from immunoSEQ multiplex PCR, and its TCRdb copy is limited to in-frame clones, with some not included. The repertoire holds 120,000 to 150,000 clones, with around 79% as singletons. The sequenced sample consisted of PBMCs. The chain carries TRBV9 and TRBJ2-5, with D possibly TRBD2 on 5 matching bases. The J call may be mistaken, given a closer DNA end match to TRBJ2-7. The receptor was derived from a man aged 40-49 years in good health and CMV-seropositive. The CDR3 spells CASSVAGSNEQYF. The CDR3 bases are TGTGCCAGCAGCGTAGCGGGAAGTAACGAGCAGTACTTC.